This TCR beta chain emerged from a study of shared clonotypes between healthy human individuals (dated by TCRdb to 2018 to 2021). For the wider study: The cohort included three men and a couple of women between 18 and 49 years of age. For each donor, CD4 naive and CD4 memory were each given three plates, CD8 naive was given two plates, and CD8 memory was given one plate. To estimate repertoire size and how much clonotype sharing occurs between individuals, the study deeply sequenced the blood TCR repertoires of five healthy adults. To increase sequencing depth and limit assay-specific biases, TCR repertoire library preparation and sequencing were carried out by different laboratories using diverse techniques. Between about 0.8 and 9 billion PBMCs per donor were obtained by leukapheresis. Findings and caveats that apply to the study as a whole: The genetic and exposure-history diversity represented was limited by the small number of donors. Sampling was limited to blood, and TCR repertoires in tissue likely differ from TCR repertoires in blood. Rarefaction of sorted-subset datasets indicated incomplete sequencing despite the large sequencing depth. Higher generation probabilities were observed for clonotypes shared by all four sorted-subset donors than for non-shared clonotypes. Around 5.4% of naive CD4, 3.5% of naive CD8, 2% to 2.5% of memory CD4, and roughly 0.4% of memory CD8 clonotypes were shared across a few donors. Pairwise subsampling indicated that sequencing depth was expected to affect the degree of clonotype sharing among donors. Naive subsets generally had larger estimated clonotype richness than memory subsets.

V drops 2 bases and J drops 0 bases, leaving 11 bases in between. The CDR3 contains 16 residues, cysteine and phenylalanine counted. CDR3 DNA is the only sequence kept; it has 48 bases, read in frame from the first base. CDR1 is given as MDHEN and CDR2 as SYDVKM, both from the germline V gene. The donors were healthy, HIV-negative adults with no recently reported acute infections or vaccinations. Every donor was a Caucasian adult residing in Nashville, Tennessee, USA. CD4+ T cells were enriched through magnetic negative selection, after which naive cells were positively selected on CD45RA and the remaining negative fraction served as the memory subset. After blood collection by leukapheresis, PBMCs were isolated using Ficoll-Histopaque density gradient centrifugation and then cryopreserved in the vapor phase of liquid nitrogen. Purity and quantity of every magnetically sorted T cell population were checked by analytical flow cytometry. From each sorted fraction, genomic DNA was isolated and quantified by UV absorbance on a Nanodrop 2000c.

TCR CDR3 regions were amplified from genomic DNA by multiplex PCR using the deep immunoSEQ assay. Extracted genomic DNA from each cell subset was spread evenly across all wells of several immunoSEQ 96-well plates, with each plate serving as a replicate. For sorted subsets, about 200 ng genomic DNA, equal to about 30,000 T cell genomes, was loaded into each replicate PCR. Purified libraries were quantified with a Qubit 3.0 fluorometer, sized on a Bioanalyzer 2100, and re-quantified with the KAPA Library Quantification kit. A separate single-read 150-cycle Illumina NextSeq 550 flow cell was used to sequence each immunoSEQ 96-well plate. As for the original processing: Because only junctional sequences without quality scores were contained in the immunoSEQ output, filtering matching that applied to full-length reads could not be performed. To assign V/J genes and CDR3, sequences were annotated using PyIR, a Python wrapper for IgBLAST v1.9, with IMGT germline references. Reads with weak V/J assignments (E-value above 1e-6), missing CDR3, stop codons, out-of-frame junctions, or ambiguous translated residues were removed. V3J clonotypes were defined as sequences sharing an identical inferred V gene, J gene, and CDR3 amino acid sequence. Percentage overlap between repertoires was computed as shared unique clonotypes divided by the size of the smaller repertoire. Richness of each repertoire was evaluated using RTK rarefaction, the Chao1 estimator, and Recon v2.1 estimates of unobserved clonotypes. For all TCRbeta clonotypes obtained by the gDNA method from a few donors, generation probabilities were computed with OLGA. This is the immuneACCESS table as TCRdb keeps it, with only in-frame sequences that have V and J called. A part of the clones is gone; compared with another copy, unresolved V genes explain less than half, and the rest is unexplained. The V and J calls and clone size are taken from that table; D and trimming were inferred from the DNA. Within this sample are about 960,000 clones, with approximately 80% of them counted one time only. The ten most abundant clones make up around 1.4% of the sample.

Points on this clone: What antigen it recognizes has not been identified. Nothing much larger sits one base from this clone, and base qualities are not available.

The clonotype was recovered from a man younger than 35 in good health. Here the chain combines TRBV28 and TRBJ1-5, with the D gene not confidently named. The sequencing input was memory CD4+ T cells sorted from blood. Explained via the paper, the cell subset or site label denotes: CD45RA-negative fraction. The CDR3 region has the sequence CASSLILYNSNQPQHF. In nucleotides, the sequence is TGTGCCAGCAGTTTAATCCTCTACAATAGCAATCAGCCCCAGCATTTT.